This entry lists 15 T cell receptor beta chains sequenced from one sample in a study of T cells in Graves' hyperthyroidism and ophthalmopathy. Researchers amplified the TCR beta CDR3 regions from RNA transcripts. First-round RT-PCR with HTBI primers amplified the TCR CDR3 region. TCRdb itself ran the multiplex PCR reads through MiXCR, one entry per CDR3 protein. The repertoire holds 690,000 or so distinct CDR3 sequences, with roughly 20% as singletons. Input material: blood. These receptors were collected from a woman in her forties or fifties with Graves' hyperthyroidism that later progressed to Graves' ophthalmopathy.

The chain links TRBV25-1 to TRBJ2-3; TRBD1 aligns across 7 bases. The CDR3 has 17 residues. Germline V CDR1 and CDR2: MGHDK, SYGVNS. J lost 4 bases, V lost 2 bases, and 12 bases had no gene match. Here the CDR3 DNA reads TGTGCCAGCAGTGAAGGTCGGAACAGGGGTAGGGCAGATACGCAGTATTTT. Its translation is CASSEGRNRGRADTQYF.

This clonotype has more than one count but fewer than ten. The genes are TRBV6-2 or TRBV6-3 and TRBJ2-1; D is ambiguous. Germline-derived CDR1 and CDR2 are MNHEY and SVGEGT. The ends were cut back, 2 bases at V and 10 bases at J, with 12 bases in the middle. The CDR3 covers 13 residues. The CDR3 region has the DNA TGTGCCAGCAGTTACGCACCCGACGGCGAGCAGTTCTTC. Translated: CASSYAPDGEQFF.

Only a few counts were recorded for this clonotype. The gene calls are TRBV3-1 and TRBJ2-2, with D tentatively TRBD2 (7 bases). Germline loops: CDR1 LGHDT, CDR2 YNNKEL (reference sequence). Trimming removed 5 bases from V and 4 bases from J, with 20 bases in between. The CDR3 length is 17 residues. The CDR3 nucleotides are TGTGCCAGCAGCAGCCCTGTCGGGGGGCGGTCCACCGGGGAGCTGTTTTTT. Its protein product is CASSSPVGGRSTGELFF.

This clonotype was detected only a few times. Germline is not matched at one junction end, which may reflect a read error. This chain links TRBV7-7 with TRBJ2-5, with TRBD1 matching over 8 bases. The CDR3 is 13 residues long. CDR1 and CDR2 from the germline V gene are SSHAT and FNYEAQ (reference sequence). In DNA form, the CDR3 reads TGTGCTAGCAGCAGGGACAGGTGGGAGACCCAGTACTTC. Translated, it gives CASSRDRWETQYF.

DNA for the CDR3: TGTGCCAGTAACCAACCGCCGCCGGGCTACACCTTC. This codes for CASNQPPPGYTF. This chain uses TRBV19 with TRBJ1-2; D gene uncertain. There are 12 residues in the CDR3. Germline CDR1 LNHDA, CDR2 SQIVND (reference sequence). Trimming removed 7 bases at V and 8 bases at J, with 14 bases between. Combining the CDR3 with reference TRBV19 and TRBJ1-2 gives the whole variable domain DGGITQSPKYLFRKEGQNVTLSCEQNLNHDAMYWYRQDPGQGLRLIYYSQIVNDFQKGDIAEGYSVSREKKESFPLTVTSAQKNPTAFYLCASNQPPPGYTFGSGTRLTVV.

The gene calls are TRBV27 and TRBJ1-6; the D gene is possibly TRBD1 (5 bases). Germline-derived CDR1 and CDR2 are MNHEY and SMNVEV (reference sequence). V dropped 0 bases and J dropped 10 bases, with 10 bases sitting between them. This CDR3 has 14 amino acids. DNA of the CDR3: TGTGCCAGCAGTTTATCCGGGGGAGGGTCACCCCTCCACTTT. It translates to CASSLSGGGSPLHF.

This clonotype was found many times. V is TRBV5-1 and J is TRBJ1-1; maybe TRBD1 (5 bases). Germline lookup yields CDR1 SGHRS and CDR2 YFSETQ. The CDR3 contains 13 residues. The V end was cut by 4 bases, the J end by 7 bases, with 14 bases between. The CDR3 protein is CASSIVQGNEAFF. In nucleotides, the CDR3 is TGCGCCAGCAGCATCGTCCAGGGAAATGAAGCTTTCTTT.

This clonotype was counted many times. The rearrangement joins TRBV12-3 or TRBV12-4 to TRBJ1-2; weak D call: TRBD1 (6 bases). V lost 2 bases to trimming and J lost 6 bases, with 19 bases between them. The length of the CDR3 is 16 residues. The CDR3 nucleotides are TGTGCCAGCAGTTTAATCGCAGTAGGCAGGGGAAATGGCTACACCTTC. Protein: CASSLIAVGRGNGYTF.

The CDR3 nucleotides are TGTGCCAGCACCCCGGACAGTCGGGTTGGCAATGAGCAGTTCTTC. Amino acid sequence: CASTPDSRVGNEQFF. This chain uses TRBV5-5 with TRBJ2-1; a possible D gene is TRBD1 (6 bases). Germline V gives CDR1 SGHKS, CDR2 YYEKEE (reference sequence). The V gene lost 6 bases and the J gene lost 6 bases, with 19 bases spanning the gap. The CDR3 has 15 amino acids.

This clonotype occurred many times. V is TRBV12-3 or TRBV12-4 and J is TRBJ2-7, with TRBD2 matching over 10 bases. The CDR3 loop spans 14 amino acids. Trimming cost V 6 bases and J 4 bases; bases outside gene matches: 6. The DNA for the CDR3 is TGTGCCAGCAGCCCCCCGGGACTAGCGTACGAGCAGTACTTC. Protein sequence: CASSPPGLAYEQYF.

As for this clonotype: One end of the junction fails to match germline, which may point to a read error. The CDR3 reads CASSLALGADSENTIYF. In DNA, the CDR3 is TGTGCCAGCAGCTTAGCGCTTGGGGCGGACTCTGAAAACACCATATATTTT. The chain has TRBV7-9 and TRBJ1-3, with a tentative D call TRBD1 (5 bases). Germline values: CDR1 SEHNR, CDR2 FQNEAQ (reference sequence). The CDR3 runs to 17 residues. The full variable domain, in which reference TRBV7-9 and TRBJ1-3 provide the parts outside the CDR3, is DTGVSQNPRHKITKRGQNVTFRCDPISEHNRLYWYRQTLGQGPEFLTYFQNEAQLEKSRLLSDRFSAERPKGSFSTLEIQRTEQGDSAMYLCASSLALGADSENTIYFGEGSWLTVV.

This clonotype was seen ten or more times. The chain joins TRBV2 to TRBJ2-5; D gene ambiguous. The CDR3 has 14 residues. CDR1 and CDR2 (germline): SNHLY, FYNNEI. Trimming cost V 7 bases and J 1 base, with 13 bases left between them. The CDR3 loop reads CASKPEPSQETQYF. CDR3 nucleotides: TGTGCCAGCAAGCCCGAGCCAAGCCAAGAGACCCAGTACTTC.

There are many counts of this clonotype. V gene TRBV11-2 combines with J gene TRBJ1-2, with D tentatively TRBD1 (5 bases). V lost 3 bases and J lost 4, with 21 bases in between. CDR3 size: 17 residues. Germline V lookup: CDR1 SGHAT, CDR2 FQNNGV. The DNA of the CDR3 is TGTGCCAGCAGCTTTAGAGGTGCAGAACGGGACGTCTATGGCTACACCTTC. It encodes CASSFRGAERDVYGYTF.

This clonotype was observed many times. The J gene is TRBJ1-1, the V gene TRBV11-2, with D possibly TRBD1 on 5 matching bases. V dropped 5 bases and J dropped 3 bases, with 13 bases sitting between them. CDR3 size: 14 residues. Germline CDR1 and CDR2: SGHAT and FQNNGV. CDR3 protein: CASSPRGRHTEAFF. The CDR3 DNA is TGTGCCAGCAGCCCCCGGGGGAGGCACACTGAAGCTTTCTTT.

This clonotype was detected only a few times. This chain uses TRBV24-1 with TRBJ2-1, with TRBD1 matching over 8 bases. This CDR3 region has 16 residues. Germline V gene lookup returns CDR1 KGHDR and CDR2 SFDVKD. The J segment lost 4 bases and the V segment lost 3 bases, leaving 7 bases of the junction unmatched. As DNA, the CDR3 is TGTGCCACCAGTGATGGGGATGGACAGGGATACAATGAGCAGTTCTTC. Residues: CATSDGDGQGYNEQFF.